This entry lists 27 T cell receptor beta chains sequenced from one sample in a study of blood T cell repertoires in COVID-19. Sequencing used immunoSEQ multiplex PCR; TCRdb keeps in-frame clones, though not all of them. The profile shows roughly 38,000 clones, about 80% of them singletons. Sequencing was done on a sample of peripheral blood. These receptors were taken from a man in his 60s with active COVID-19.

The rearrangement links TRBV30 to TRBJ2-7, with 9 bases aligning to TRBD2. The germline V gene has CDR1 GTSNPN and CDR2 SVGIG (reference sequence). V trimming: 0 bases; J trimming: 4 bases; junction bases outside the gene matches: 1. The CDR3 extends over 13 amino acids. The CDR3 region has the DNA TGTGCCTGGAGTGTAGCGGGGGGTTACGAGCAGTACTTC. Its translation is CAWSVAGGYEQYF.

The chain links TRBV10-3 to TRBJ1-2, with 7 nucleotides matching TRBD1. V was pared by 5 bases and J by 7 bases, with 4 bases of the junction left unmatched. CDR1 is ENHRY, CDR2 SYGVKD, per germline. The CDR3 extends over 12 amino acids. CDR3 nucleotides: TGTGCCATCAGTCCCGAGGGGGCTGGCTACACCTTC. Its translation: CAISPEGAGYTF.

This clone was seen a few times. Other DNA sequences of this sample code for an identical CDR3. This chain uses TRBV30 with TRBJ2-7, with D perhaps TRBD2 (5 bases). Trimming pared 0 bases from V and 3 bases from J, leaving 9 bases between. This CDR3 has 13 residues. Germline V gene sequence: CDR1 GTSNPN, CDR2 SVGIG (reference sequence). CDR3 sequence: CAWSVSGNYEQYF. The CDR3 region has the DNA TGTGCCTGGAGTGTATCCGGGAACTACGAGCAGTACTTC.

This clone was observed a few times. CDR3 residues: CASSSGRANQPQHF. In DNA, the CDR3 is TGTGCCAGCAGCTCGGGCAGGGCCAATCAGCCCCAGCATTTT. V and J are TRBV5-6 and TRBJ1-5, with a weak D call TRBD1 (5 bases). The CDR3 loop spans 14 amino acids. Germline values: CDR1 SGHDT, CDR2 YYEEEE. With 3 bases removed from V and 3 bases from J, the gap between germline ends came to 10 bases.

The V and J genes are TRBV29-1 and TRBJ1-2; 9 bases agree with TRBD1. Germline V gene data show CDR1 as SQVTM and CDR2 as ANQGSEA. V dropped 6 bases and J dropped 1; count of bases not matched to a gene: 3. This CDR3 spans 13 amino acids. CDR3 amino acids: CSVGTGFNYGYTF. The CDR3 nucleotides read TGCAGCGTCGGGACAGGGTTTAACTATGGCTACACCTTC.

This clone was recorded once. The rearrangement uses TRBV5-1 and TRBJ1-2, with unresolved D. Germline CDR1 reads SGHRS; CDR2 reads YFSETQ. V lost 3 bases to trimming and J lost 4 bases, with 10 bases between them. The CDR3 contains 13 residues. CDR3 sequence (DNA): TGCGCCAGCAGCTCCACAGTTTCCTATGGCTACACCTTC. It specifies CASSSTVSYGYTF.

The chain couples TRBV24-1 to TRBJ1-5; possible D gene TRBD1, 5 bases. This CDR3 is built from 16 residues. Germline CDR1 reads KGHDR; CDR2 reads SFDVKD. Trimming took off 8 bases at V and 2 bases at J, with 18 bases between the two ends. Here the CDR3 reads CATTASGPMGNQPQHF. Written as DNA, the CDR3 is TGTGCCACCACCGCTTCAGGGCCCATGGGCAATCAGCCCCAGCATTTT.

The J gene is TRBJ1-1, the V gene TRBV10-1; weak D call: TRBD1 (6 bases). Germline V gene sequence: CDR1 WNHNN, CDR2 SYGVQD (reference sequence). V gave up 3 bases and J gave up 0 bases, with 11 bases separating them. The CDR3 is made up of 15 amino acids. CDR3 sequence reads: CASSDRTEMNTEAFF. The CDR3 nucleotides read TGCGCCAGCAGTGATCGGACAGAGATGAACACTGAAGCTTTCTTT.

The chain links TRBV29-1 to TRBJ1-2; 10 positions agree with TRBD1. V was pared by 7 bases and J by 4 bases, with 6 bases of the junction left unmatched. The CDR3 covers 13 residues. CDR1 SQVTM and CDR2 ANQGSEA come from the germline V gene. Here the CDR3 DNA reads TGCAGCGCTATGACAGGGGGCTCCTATGGCTACACCTTC. Residues: CSAMTGGSYGYTF.

The V gene is TRBV6-5, the J gene TRBJ2-1; TRBD2 matches at 8 bases. Germline V CDR1 and CDR2: MNHEY, SVGAGI. V was pared by 0 bases and J by 7 bases, with 8 bases of the junction left unmatched. The CDR3 contains 16 residues. The CDR3, as DNA: TGTGCCAGCAGTTACTCGATAGCGGGGAAAGGAAATGAGCAGTTCTTC. It is translated as CASSYSIAGKGNEQFF.

This rearrangement joins TRBV2 to TRBJ2-5; 9 nucleotides match TRBD1. CDR1 SNHLY and CDR2 FYNNEI come from the germline V gene. Losses at the gene ends were 6 bases for V and 5 bases for J; bases not matched to a gene: 7. CDR3 length: 14 amino acids. CDR3 in DNA: TGTGCCAGCAGGGAACAGGGGGCTGGGGAGACCCAGTACTTC. Its translation is CASREQGAGETQYF.

The chain recombines TRBV3-1 (or the pseudogene TRBV3-2) with TRBJ2-3; TRBD2 aligns across 13 bases. The CDR3 is made up of 17 amino acids. Germline CDR1 reads LGHDT; CDR2 reads YNNKEL (reference sequence). V trimming: 3 bases; J trimming: 1 base; junction bases outside the gene matches: 4. The CDR3 region is CASSHRGLAGGTDTQYF. CDR3 sequence (DNA): TGTGCCAGCAGCCACCGAGGACTAGCGGGGGGCACAGATACGCAGTATTTT.

This clone was seen more than once but under ten times. This rearrangement joins TRBV5-6 to TRBJ1-6; 9 nucleotides align to TRBD1. CDR1 SGHDT and CDR2 YYEEEE come from the germline V gene. The CDR3 has 15 amino acids. Unmatched junction bases numbered 6, after V lost 4 bases and J lost 7 bases. The CDR3 sequence: CASSRSGTGNSPLHF. For the CDR3, the DNA is TGTGCCAGCAGCAGGTCCGGGACAGGGAATTCACCCCTCCACTTT.

The V and J genes are TRBV7-2 and TRBJ1-3; D remains ambiguous. The CDR3 extends over 14 amino acids. V gave up 5 bases and J gave up 0 bases, with 8 bases separating them. Per germline, CDR1 SGHTA and CDR2 FQGNSA. CDR3 in DNA: TGTGCCAGCAGCCCGGGTGTCTCTGGAAACACCATATATTTT. Encoded protein: CASSPGVSGNTIYF.

The chain joins TRBV6-2 or TRBV6-3 to TRBJ2-5; a possible D gene is TRBD1 (5 bases). V lost 4 bases, J lost 1 base, and 16 bases lay in between. Per the germline V gene, CDR1 is MNHEY and CDR2 is SVGEGT. The CDR3 covers 16 residues. Written as DNA, the CDR3 is TGTGCCAGCAGTTTCGGCTCGGAAGGGGCCCAAGAGACCCAGTACTTC. It yields the protein CASSFGSEGAQETQYF.

The V call is TRBV5-1, the J call TRBJ1-1; 9 bases match TRBD1. Unmatched junction bases numbered 10, after V lost 4 bases and J lost 3 bases. The V gene's germline CDR1 is SGHRS and CDR2 YFSETQ. The CDR3 runs 16 residues. CDR3: CASSRPGTGSYTEAFF. CDR3 nucleotides: TGCGCCAGCAGCCGTCCCGGGACAGGGTCGTACACTGAAGCTTTCTTT.

By share of the sample, this clone is medium-sized. This rearrangement joins TRBV4-1 to TRBJ1-1, with D perhaps TRBD1 (5 bases). There are 14 residues in the CDR3. Trimming pared 2 bases from V and 4 bases from J, leaving 11 bases between. Germline CDR1 and CDR2: MGHRA and YSYEKL. DNA for the CDR3: TGCGCCAGCAGCCAACCAGGGAAGGGCACTGAAGCTTTCTTT. Translation gives CASSQPGKGTEAFF.

CDR3 in amino acids: CASSSGLAGGEQYF. DNA for the CDR3: TGTGCCAGCAGCTCGGGACTAGCGGGAGGTGAGCAGTACTTC. The genes are TRBV7-2 and TRBJ2-7; 15 nucleotides agree with TRBD2. Unmatched junction bases numbered 2, after V lost 4 bases and J lost 7 bases. Germline-derived CDR1 and CDR2 are SGHTA and FQGNSA. The CDR3 runs 14 residues. The full variable domain, its missing parts supplied by reference TRBV7-2 and TRBJ2-7, is GAGVSQSPSNKVTEKGKDVELRCDPISGHTALYWYRQSLGQGLEFLIYFQGNSAPDKSGLPSDRFSAERTGGSVSTLTIQRTQQEDSAVYLCASSSGLAGGEQYFGPGTRLTVT.

The rearrangement uses TRBV6-5 and TRBJ2-7, with 7 nucleotides matching TRBD2. The CDR3 has 15 residues. The germline V gene encodes CDR1 MNHEY and CDR2 SVGAGI. Unmatched junction bases numbered 8, after V lost 2 bases and J lost 4 bases. The DNA of the CDR3 is TGTGCCAGCAGTTACACCGGAAGCGGGGCTTACGAGCAGTACTTC. Its translation is CASSYTGSGAYEQYF.

The chain employs TRBV9 and TRBJ2-1; 9 nucleotides agree with TRBD2. This CDR3 has 17 residues. The junction had 8 bases not matched to a gene; V was cut back by 4 bases and J by 0 bases. The germline gives CDR1 SGDLS, CDR2 YYNGEE. CDR3 residues: CASSPRISGSSYNEQFF. The CDR3, as DNA: TGTGCCAGCAGCCCCCGGATTAGCGGGAGCTCCTACAATGAGCAGTTCTTC. The complete variable domain, with remaining parts taken from reference TRBV9 and TRBJ2-1, reads DSGVTQTPKHLITATGQRVTLRCSPRSGDLSVYWYQQSLDQGLQFLIQYYNGEERAKGNILERFSAQQFPDLHSELNLSSLELGDSALYFCASSPRISGSSYNEQFFGPGTRLTVL.

This clone was recorded once. The chain couples TRBV19 to TRBJ2-1; D is perhaps TRBD2 (7 bases). Trimming left V 3 bases short and J 8 bases short, with 17 bases between. Germline V CDR1 and CDR2: LNHDA, SQIVND (reference sequence). CDR3 size: 15 residues. The DNA for the CDR3 is TGTGCCAGTAGTATCAGGAGGGGGGGATCCGATGAGCAGTTCTTC. Residues: CASSIRRGGSDEQFF.

The chain carries TRBV19 and TRBJ1-1, with D uncertain. CDR3 size: 13 residues. Trimming shortened V by 7 bases and J by 9 bases, and 18 bases separated the two germline ends. The germline CDR1 and CDR2 sequences are LNHDA and SQIVND (reference sequence). The CDR3 loop is CASMTREGLQAFF. CDR3 nucleotide sequence: TGTGCCAGTATGACACGGGAAGGGCTGCAAGCTTTCTTT.

The chain employs TRBV19 and TRBJ1-2; 11 bases align to TRBD1. Trimming removed 7 bases from V and 3 bases from J; junction bases left unmatched: 7. The CDR3 has 15 amino acids. CDR1 LNHDA and CDR2 SQIVND come from the germline V gene (reference sequence). CDR3 loop: CASIPDRGLYYGYTF. The CDR3 nucleotides read TGTGCCAGTATTCCGGACAGGGGGCTTTACTATGGCTACACCTTC. The variable domain in full, with the rest retrieved from reference TRBV19 and TRBJ1-2, is DGGITQSPKYLFRKEGQNVTLSCEQNLNHDAMYWYRQDPGQGLRLIYYSQIVNDFQKGDIAEGYSVSREKKESFPLTVTSAQKNPTAFYLCASIPDRGLYYGYTFGSGTRLTVV.

This chain joins TRBV6-2 or TRBV6-3 and TRBJ2-3; D perhaps matches TRBD1 (6 bases). V was cut by 5 bases and J by 0 bases, with 12 bases left in between. The CDR3 is 15 amino acids. Germline lookup yields CDR1 MNHEY and CDR2 SVGEGT. The CDR3 protein is CASSPQQGSTDTQYF. The CDR3 coding sequence is TGTGCCAGCAGTCCCCAACAGGGAAGCACAGATACGCAGTATTTT.

This clone was observed once. The chain joins TRBV10-3 to TRBJ2-1; 10 bases are shared with TRBD1. The ends lost 2 bases at V and 8 bases at J; junction bases unmatched: 9. CDR1 and CDR2 (germline): ENHRY, SYGVKD. The length of the CDR3 is 16 residues. The CDR3 coding sequence is TGTGCCATCAGTGAGATTGGGACAGGGGTAGGCGATGAGCAGTTCTTC. This sequence encodes CAISEIGTGVGDEQFF.

This clone is categorized as medium-sized. The chain combines TRBV28 with TRBJ1-6; no firm D call. Germline V gives CDR1 MDHEN, CDR2 SYDVKM. The V gene lost 4 bases and the J gene lost 9 bases, with 16 bases spanning the gap. The CDR3 sequence is 15 residues long. The DNA of the CDR3 is TGTGCCAGCAGTTCCTCTTCAGGTACAACTTCACCCCTCCACTTT. This gives the protein CASSSSSGTTSPLHF. The full variable domain, with the rest looked up from reference TRBV28 and TRBJ1-6, is DVKVTQSSRYLVKRTGEKVFLECVQDMDHENMFWYRQDPGLGLRLIYFSYDVKMKEKGDIPEGYSVSREKKERFSLILESASTNQTSMYLCASSSSSGTTSPLHFGNGTRLTVT.

The CDR3, as DNA: TGCGCCAGCAGCCAAGATCGGGGGACAGGGTACGAGACCCAGTACTTC. It specifies CASSQDRGTGYETQYF. The genes are TRBV4-3 and TRBJ2-5; 9 bases agree with TRBD1. CDR3 length: 16 amino acids. Germline loops: CDR1 LGHNA, CDR2 YSLEER. V shed 0 bases and J 5 bases; nucleotides not matched to a gene: 7.